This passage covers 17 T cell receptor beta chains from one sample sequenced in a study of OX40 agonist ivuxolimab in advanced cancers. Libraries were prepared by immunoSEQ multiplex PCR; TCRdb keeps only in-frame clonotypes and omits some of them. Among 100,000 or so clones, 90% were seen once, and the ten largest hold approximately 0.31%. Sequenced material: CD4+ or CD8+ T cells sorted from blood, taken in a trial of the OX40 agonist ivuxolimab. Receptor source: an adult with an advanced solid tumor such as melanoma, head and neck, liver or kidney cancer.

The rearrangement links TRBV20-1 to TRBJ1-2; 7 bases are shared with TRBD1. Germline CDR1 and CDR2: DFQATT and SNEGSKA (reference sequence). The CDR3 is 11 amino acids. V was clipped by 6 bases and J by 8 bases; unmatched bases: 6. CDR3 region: CSAPDRVGYTF. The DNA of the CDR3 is TGCAGTGCCCCTGACAGGGTGGGCTACACCTTC.

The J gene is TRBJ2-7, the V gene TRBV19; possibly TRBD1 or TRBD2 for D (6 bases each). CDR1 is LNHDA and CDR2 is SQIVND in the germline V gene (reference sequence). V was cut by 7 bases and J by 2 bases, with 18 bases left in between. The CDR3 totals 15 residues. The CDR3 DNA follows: TGTGCCAGTACAAAGGCATGGGGGGCCGCCTACGAGCAGTACTTC. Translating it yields CASTKAWGAAYEQYF.

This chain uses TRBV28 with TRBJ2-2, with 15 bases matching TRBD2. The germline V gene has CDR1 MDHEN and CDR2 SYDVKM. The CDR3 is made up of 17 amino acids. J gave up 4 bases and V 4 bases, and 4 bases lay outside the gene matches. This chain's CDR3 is CASSYPGLAGGTGELFF. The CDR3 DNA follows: TGTGCCAGCAGTTACCCGGGACTAGCGGGAGGCACCGGGGAGCTGTTTTTT.

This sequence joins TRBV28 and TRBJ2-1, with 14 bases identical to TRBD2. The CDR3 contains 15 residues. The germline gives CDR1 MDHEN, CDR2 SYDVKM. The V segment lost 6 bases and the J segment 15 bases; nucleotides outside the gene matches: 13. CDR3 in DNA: TGTGCCAGCAGCTATCAGGGACTAGCGGGAGCTTTTTTGTTCTTC. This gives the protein CASSYQGLAGAFLFF.

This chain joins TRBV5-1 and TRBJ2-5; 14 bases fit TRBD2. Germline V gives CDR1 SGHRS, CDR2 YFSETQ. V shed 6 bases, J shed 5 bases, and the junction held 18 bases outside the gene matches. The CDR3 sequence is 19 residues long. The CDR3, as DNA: TGCGCCAGCAAAAGGACGGGCCGGGGGACTAGCGGGAGTGGTGAGACCCAGTACTTC. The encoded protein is CASKRTGRGTSGSGETQYF.

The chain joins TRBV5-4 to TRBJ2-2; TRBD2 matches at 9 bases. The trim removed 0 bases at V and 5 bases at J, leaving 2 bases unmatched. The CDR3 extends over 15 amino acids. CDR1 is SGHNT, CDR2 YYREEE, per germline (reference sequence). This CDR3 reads CASSLGLAGTGELFF. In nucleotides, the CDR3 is TGTGCCAGCAGCTTGGGCCTAGCGGGGACCGGGGAGCTGTTTTTT.

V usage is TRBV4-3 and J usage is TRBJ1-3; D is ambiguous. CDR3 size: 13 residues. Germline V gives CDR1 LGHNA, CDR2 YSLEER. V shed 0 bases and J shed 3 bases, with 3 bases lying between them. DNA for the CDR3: TGCGCCAGCAGCCAAGAAGGTGGAAACACCATATATTTT. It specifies CASSQEGGNTIYF.

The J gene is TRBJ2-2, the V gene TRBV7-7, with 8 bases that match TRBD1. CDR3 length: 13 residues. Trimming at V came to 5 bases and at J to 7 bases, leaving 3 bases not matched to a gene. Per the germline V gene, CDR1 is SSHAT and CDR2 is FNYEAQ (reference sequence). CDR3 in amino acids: CASSRQGIGELFF. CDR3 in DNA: TGTGCCAGCAGCCGACAGGGGATCGGGGAGCTGTTTTTT.

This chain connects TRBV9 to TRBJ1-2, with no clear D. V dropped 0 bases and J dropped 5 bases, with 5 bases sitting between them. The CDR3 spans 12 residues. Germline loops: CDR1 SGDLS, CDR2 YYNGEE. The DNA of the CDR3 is TGTGCCAGCAGCGTAGGTGGTTATGGCTACACCTTC. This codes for CASSVGGYGYTF.

In nucleotides, the CDR3 is TGTGCCAGCCGAGCCCGACTAGCGGGGGCCAATGAGCAGTTCTTC. It codes for CASRARLAGANEQFF. The genes are TRBV28 and TRBJ2-1; 12 nucleotides align to TRBD2. The CDR3 contains 15 residues. The junction had 8 bases not matched to a gene; V was cut back by 8 bases and J by 6 bases. Germline V CDR1 and CDR2: MDHEN, SYDVKM.

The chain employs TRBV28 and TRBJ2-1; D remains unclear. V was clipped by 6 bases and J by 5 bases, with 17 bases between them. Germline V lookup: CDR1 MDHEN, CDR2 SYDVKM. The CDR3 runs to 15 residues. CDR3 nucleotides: TGTGCCAGCAGCCCCGGGCGCGGAGTAAACAATGAGCAGTTCTTC. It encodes CASSPGRGVNNEQFF.

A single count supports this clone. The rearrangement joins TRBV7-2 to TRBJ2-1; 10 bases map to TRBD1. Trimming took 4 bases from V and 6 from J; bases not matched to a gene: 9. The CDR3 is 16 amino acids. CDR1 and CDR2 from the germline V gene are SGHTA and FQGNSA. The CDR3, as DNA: TGTGCCAGCAGCTCGGACCGGGACAGGGGAGGCAATGAGCAGTTCTTC. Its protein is CASSSDRDRGGNEQFF.

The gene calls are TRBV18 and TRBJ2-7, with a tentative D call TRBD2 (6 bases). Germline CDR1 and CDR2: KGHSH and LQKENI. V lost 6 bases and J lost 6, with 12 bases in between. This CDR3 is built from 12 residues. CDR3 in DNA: TGTGCCAGCTCCCCCCGGCGGGGCGAGCAGTACTTC. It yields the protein CASSPRRGEQYF.

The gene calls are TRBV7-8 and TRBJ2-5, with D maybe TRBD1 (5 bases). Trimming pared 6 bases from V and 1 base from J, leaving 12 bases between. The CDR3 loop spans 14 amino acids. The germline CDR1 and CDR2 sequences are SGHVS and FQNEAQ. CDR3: CASSLQVTQETQYF. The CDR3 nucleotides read TGTGCCAGCAGTCTACAGGTGACCCAAGAGACCCAGTACTTC.

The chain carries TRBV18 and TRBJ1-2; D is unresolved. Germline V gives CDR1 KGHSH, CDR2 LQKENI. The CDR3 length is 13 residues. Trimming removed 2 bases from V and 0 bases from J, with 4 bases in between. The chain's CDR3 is CASSPDANYGYTF. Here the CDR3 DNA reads TGTGCCAGCTCACCAGACGCTAACTATGGCTACACCTTC.

The CDR3 DNA sequence: TGTGCCAGCGGTGGGACTCATGGCTACACCTTC. Amino acid sequence: CASGGTHGYTF. The V and J genes are TRBV7-2 and TRBJ1-2, with D tentatively TRBD1 (5 bases). The CDR3 extends over 11 amino acids. CDR1 SGHTA and CDR2 FQGNSA come from the germline V gene. Trimming stripped 8 bases from V and 6 bases from J, with 10 bases between. Drawing the rest from reference TRBV7-2 and TRBJ1-2, the complete variable domain is GAGVSQSPSNKVTEKGKDVELRCDPISGHTALYWYRQSLGQGLEFLIYFQGNSAPDKSGLPSDRFSAERTGGSVSTLTIQRTQQEDSAVYLCASGGTHGYTFGSGTRLTVV.

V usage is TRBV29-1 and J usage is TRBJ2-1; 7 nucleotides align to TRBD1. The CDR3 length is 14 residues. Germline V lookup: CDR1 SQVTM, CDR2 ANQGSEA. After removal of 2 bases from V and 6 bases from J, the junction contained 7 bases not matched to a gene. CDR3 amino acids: CSVERQGLANEQFF. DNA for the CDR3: TGCAGCGTTGAACGACAGGGCCTGGCCAATGAGCAGTTCTTC.